The source of this T cell receptor (beta chain) is a study of cytomegalovirus exposure and HLA in healthy donors (TCRdb year 2017). Describing the broader study: An earlier analysis of roughly 570 of the donors reported roughly 300 Gb of sequence data and approximately 120 million unique TCR beta sequences obtained from approximately 180 million T cells. The later analysis used no new phenotypic data to find candidate immune exposures, relying instead on TCR beta sequences and their occurrence across donors. Both class I and class II loci were covered by HLA typing, at four-digit resolution. Using immunosequencing, the study profiled T cell repertoires from roughly 650 subjects and related those repertoires to cytomegalovirus serostatus. The aim of the study was to test whether cataloging public T cell receptors could identify signatures of past pathogen exposure. Donor age, sex, ethnicity and CMV serostatus were compiled together with the repertoire data. Among a few hundred genotyped donors of the cohort, an average of about 240,000 unique TCR beta nucleotide sequences were sequenced per donor, 15% to 20% of them non-productive. Every repertoire in the discovery cohort had been generated on one and the same sequencing platform. To predict cytomegalovirus infection status, the study brought together high-throughput TCR immunosequencing, statistical association of individual TCRs with disease status, and machine learning. Roughly five DR-DQ haplotypes were handled as single units for association and clustering because linkage in the cohort was strong. The number of donors typed differed by locus, with about 629-640 for A, B, C, DRB1 and DQB1, 522 for DQA1, 600 to 610 for DPA1, and approximately 470 for DPB1. Among the approximately 430 genotyped donors, approximately 81% belonged to the genetic ancestry cluster associated with self-reported Caucasian donors. Around 300 gigabases of sequencing data and tens of millions of unique TCR sequences were included in an early release covering about 700 HLA-typed donors. A separate validation cohort of 90 to 150 different subjects was used in addition to the 666-subject first cohort. In a later genetic analysis, genome-wide SNP genotypes for 398 of the 666 donors were used, and that subset was treated as a discovery cohort. A later analysis re-examined previously published TCR beta repertoires from about 700 donors and added high-resolution HLA genotyping to investigate patterns of TCR occurrence. In an earlier analysis of 550 to 700 of the donors, high-throughput TCR beta sequencing was used to judge whether each TCR beta V gene segment behaved as functional or pseudogenic. Overall results and qualifications from the work: Correlated functional status among segregating V segments might be attributable to linkage disequilibrium, but an unknown experimental factor could not be ruled out. A later genetic analysis reported fewer N-insertions in productive TCRs among donors in an Asian-associated ancestry cluster than the roughly 720-donor mean. An association between a missense DCLRE1C variant and V-gene and J-gene trimming of TCR beta chains was found in a later genetic analysis and replicated in an independent cohort. In a later analysis, the rate of TCR association differed among HLA loci, with DRB1 alleles having the most associated TCRs and HLA-C alleles having the fewest. Cytomegalovirus status was reported to be diagnosed by the classifier with high specificity and sensitivity in both the original and validation cohorts. At a false discovery rate of 0.05, a later analysis linked some 18,000 TCR beta sequences to specific HLA alleles. It was suggested by the authors that the approach could potentially be generalized to other disease states and immunological phenotypes. Because counts were too low, some 17 rarely observed V segments, including chromosome 9 orphons, were left out of the earlier analysis of 587 of the donors. Across donors, most TCR sequences were observed very rarely, whereas some public TCRs were present in many individuals. Immune exposure information for the cohort was limited to CMV serostatus. A later analysis reported that several top co-occurrence clusters appeared linked to parvovirus B19, influenza, CMV and Epstein-Barr virus. In a later analysis, HLA-associated TCR beta chains were found to be more clonally expanded and to have lower generation probabilities than equally common non-associated chains. Some IMGT-functional V segments, including TRBV6-2 and TRBV6-3, could not be told apart with the 87-base-pair reads, so those segments were excluded. The presence/absence analyses assumed that sequencing depth was roughly uniform across donors, and that assumption may not be true. In this cohort, only TCR beta chains were sequenced, and detectable features were limited by the absence of alpha or paired-chain data. A few of the identified cytomegalovirus-associated TCR beta chains were confirmed in vitro to be specific for cytomegalovirus antigens. In a later analysis, most CMV-associated TCR beta chains were found to appear HLA-restricted, with HLA associations seemingly driven largely by CMV exposure. Because HLA typing was unavailable for some donors at each locus, only the typed subset was used in association tests. The study listed 170 or so TCR beta chains as associated with cytomegalovirus. Assigning TCR associations to individual alleles was difficult when HLA alleles, especially DR and DQ, strongly co-occurred. A group of highly shared sequence variants was considered likely to be a technical artifact of the sequencing pipeline. In an earlier analysis of 450 to 750 of the donors, most TCR beta V segments appeared in productive rearrangements about 87% or about 30% of the time, broadly matching IMGT annotations. A further reported finding was that TCR beta sequences accurately predicted the HLA-A and HLA-B alleles for most subjects in the first cohort.

Regarding this clone: The antigen this receptor binds is unknown. It has no much larger one-base neighbor in the sample; base qualities were not kept.

Library generation was performed with the immunoSEQ multiplex PCR assay. The multiplex PCR relied on a mix of 60 forward primers for TCR Vbeta segments and 13 reverse primers for TCR Jbeta segments. The CDR3 region of rearranged TCR beta genes was amplified from genomic DNA with a multiplex PCR assay. Amplified TCR beta libraries were sequenced as 87-base-pair reads on the Illumina HiSeq System. Per the original workflow: A later analysis counted some 80 million unique TCR beta chains across the approximately 700 repertoires, and some 12 million of these chains were shared by at least two donors. To remove PCR and sequencing errors, raw reads were error-corrected and collapsed into unique sequences using a nearest-neighbor algorithm that merged closely related sequences. V, D and J gene segments were assigned by aligning CDR3 sequences to IMGT reference sequences. For a sequence to be retained, at least a six-nucleotide match to both a V gene segment and a J gene segment was required. A rearrangement was called productive if the CDR3 had no stop codons and remained in frame with V and J, and every other rearrangement was called non-productive. CDR3 was defined according to IMGT convention as the region running from the second conserved V-encoded cysteine to the conserved J-encoded phenylalanine. In an earlier analysis of 587 of the donors, sequences lacking an unambiguous match to a single V gene segment were excluded. An earlier analysis of about 600 of the donors called V segments functional above 56.7% productive rearrangements and segregating when the between-donor standard deviation exceeded 5%. A statistical classification framework was built for diagnosing cytomegalovirus status from the catalog of TCR beta chain sequences. A later analysis assigned V and J genes by comparing TCR nucleotide sequences with IMGT/GENE-DB human TR gene sequences. A later analysis assigned CDR3 sequences and most-parsimonious VDJ recombination scenarios with the TCRdist pipeline. A later analysis defined each TCR beta chain by its CDR3 amino acid sequence plus V-gene family, and excluded reads lacking a unique V-gene family. As a way to deal with suspected cross-contamination and a sequencing artifact, a later analysis dropped 592 nucleotide sequences that were highly shared and had low generation probability. In a later analysis, a clonal expansion index for each public chain was calculated from normalized within-repertoire ranks of inferred template counts. In a later analysis, generation probabilities were computed using a VDJ recombination model fitted to out-of-frame rearrangements, and the results were checked against IGoR. In a later analysis, TCR-TCR, TCR-HLA and TCR-CMV co-occurrence was scored with hypergeometric tests, and a repertoire-size bias correction was applied to TCR pairs. In a later analysis, false discovery rates were estimated by permuting HLA or CMV assignments 20 times. In a later analysis, co-occurring TCRs were grouped using DBSCAN, with TCRdist sequence similarity added in when clustering inside HLA-allele-positive subsets. Repertoires with fewer than 30,000 or more than 120,000 public chains, plus five repertoires with anomalous nucleotide sharing, were excluded from co-occurrence clustering. As stored in TCRdb, this immuneACCESS dataset retains in-frame rearrangements with V and J assigned. A fraction of the clones does not appear; measured against another copy, unresolved V genes explain less than half of the discrepancy, and the remainder lacks a known reason. Clone size and V and J calls were adopted from that table, with D and trimming inferred from the DNA. Here the sample has tens of thousands of clones; 70% to 85% occur a single time. Jointly, the top ten make up more than 2% of the sample.

In total, approximately 700 healthy bone marrow donors made up the cohort. At the time of sampling, all cohort members were nominally healthy, though unrecorded immune exposures were likely present. The donor tested CMV seronegative, placing the donor among the roughly 400 seronegative members of the cohort. Each donor provided a peripheral blood sample, and peripheral blood mononuclear cells were used for TCR beta sequencing. The Qiagen DNeasy Blood Extraction Kit was used to extract genomic DNA from the blood cell samples. Per the germline V gene, MDHEN is the CDR1 and SYDVKM is the CDR2. Including cysteine and phenylalanine, the CDR3 has 13 amino acids. Just CDR3 DNA is preserved here, 39 bases in frame from base 1. Trimming at the junction amounts to 2 bases on V and 5 bases on J, and the germline ends lie 9 bases apart.

This TCR came from a man younger than 40 in good health and CMV-seronegative. Input material: PBMCs. The V and J segments used are TRBV28 and TRBJ1-1; the D gene is unclear. The encoded CDR3 is CASSLERDTEAFF. The nucleotides are TGTGCCAGCAGTTTAGAGCGCGATACTGAAGCTTTCTTT.